Below, one T cell receptor (beta chain) is given with its context. Its antigen is not known. These data originate in a study of lymphopenia after photon versus proton radiotherapy. Points from the study as a whole: After the lymphocyte nadir, photon-treated repertoires showed oligoclonal expansion, especially of CD8+ Temra cells.

Assay used: immunoSEQ multiplex PCR; TCRdb lists only in-frame clones, some missing. The repertoire holds tens of thousands of clones, with about 88% as singletons. The CDR3 is 15 amino acids. The V gene's germline CDR1 is SGHTA and CDR2 FQGNSA. The V segment lost 1 base and the J segment 7 bases; nucleotides outside the gene matches: 5. The sequence derives from a woman between 65 and 79 years old with pancreatic cancer. Some clones in this sample may be carry-over from other donors' samples. J is TRBJ1-4 and V is TRBV7-2; 8 bases match TRBD1. Sequenced here: peripheral blood, sampled from a patient treated with proton-based radiotherapy. CDR3 region: CASSLGGRGREKLFF. For the CDR3, the DNA is TGTGCCAGCAGCTTAGGGGGCAGGGGGCGTGAAAAACTGTTTTTT.